This passage covers 32 T cell receptor beta chains from one sample sequenced in a study of prognosis after radiotherapy for stage I lung cancer. Two-round multiplex PCR amplified TCR beta CDR3 from genomic DNA. Individual primers that were specific to each TRBV and TRBJ gene served in first-round PCR. Each CDR3 protein gets one entry after TCRdb re-called the multiplex PCR reads with MiXCR. The sample lists tens of thousands of distinct CDR3 sequences; approximately 45% were seen once. Sequenced material: PBMCs, taken before or after stereotactic body radiation therapy (not recorded which). All receptors come from a donor aged 50 or older with non-small cell lung cancer.

In its sample, this clonotype was seen many times. The chain carries TRBV5-1 and TRBJ2-7; D is uncertain. This CDR3 spans 12 amino acids. The germline V gene has CDR1 SGHRS and CDR2 YFSETQ. V shed 2 bases and J shed 4 bases, with 7 bases lying between them. The chain's CDR3 is CASSFYGYEQYF. The CDR3 DNA sequence: TGCGCCAGCAGCTTTTATGGATACGAGCAGTACTTC.

This clonotype was seen repeatedly, ten times or more. This rearrangement joins TRBV20-1 to TRBJ1-5; a weak D match, TRBD1 (6 bases). Germline CDR1 and CDR2: DFQATT and SNEGSKA (reference sequence). The CDR3 covers 17 residues. With 2 bases removed from V and 5 bases from J, the gap between germline ends came to 22 bases. CDR3 nucleotides: TGCAGTGCTAGATCAATCGGAGACACAGGGTCATATCAGCCCCAGCATTTT. It is translated as CSARSIGDTGSYQPQHF.

The chain employs TRBV9 and TRBJ2-2; the match to TRBD1 covers 7 bases. The CDR3 runs to 16 residues. The V segment lost 4 bases and the J segment 4 bases; nucleotides outside the gene matches: 10. Germline lookup yields CDR1 SGDLS and CDR2 YYNGEE. Here the CDR3 reads CASSIRTGGLTGELFF. Here the CDR3 DNA reads TGTGCCAGCAGCATTAGGACAGGCGGTCTCACCGGGGAGCTGTTTTTT.

This clonotype has at least ten counts. The rearrangement links TRBV7-9 to TRBJ1-2; D is unresolved. This CDR3 comprises 15 residues. V lost 5 bases to trimming and J lost 1 base, with 14 bases between them. CDR1 SEHNR and CDR2 FQNEAQ come from the germline V gene (reference sequence). CDR3 bases: TGTGCCAGCAGCCCGTCCTACCGGGGTAACTATGGCTACACCTTC. Encoded protein: CASSPSYRGNYGYTF. Drawing the rest from reference TRBV7-9 and TRBJ1-2, the complete variable domain is DTGVSQNPRHKITKRGQNVTFRCDPISEHNRLYWYRQTLGQGPEFLTYFQNEAQLEKSRLLSDRFSAERPKGSFSTLEIQRTEQGDSAMYLCASSPSYRGNYGYTFGSGTRLTVV.

This clonotype showed up many times. DNA of the CDR3: TGTGCCAGCACCAGTCGGGGCACCCCCGAGCAGTACTTC. It specifies CASTSRGTPEQYF. The chain has TRBV7-8 and TRBJ2-7; D tentatively reads TRBD1 or TRBD2 (5 bases each). Germline loops: CDR1 SGHVS, CDR2 FQNEAQ. The CDR3 covers 13 residues. The V and J ends lost 7 bases and 6 bases respectively, with 16 bases between them.

This clonotype came up many times. The chain is built from TRBV20-1 and TRBJ2-2; D is perhaps TRBD2 (6 bases). This CDR3 has 14 amino acids. CDR1 is DFQATT, CDR2 SNEGSKA, per germline (reference sequence). V was cut by 0 bases and J by 5 bases, with 10 bases left in between. The CDR3 coding sequence is TGCAGTGCTAGAGATTCGGGGAGGACCGGGGAGCTGTTTTTT. This encodes CSARDSGRTGELFF.

About this clonotype: This may stem from a read error, because a much larger clone lies one nucleotide away. The V call is TRBV5-4, the J call TRBJ2-7, with 9 bases aligning to TRBD1. Germline V lookup: CDR1 SGHNT, CDR2 YYREEE (reference sequence). The CDR3 has 13 amino acids. In DNA, the CDR3 is TGTGCCAGCAGCCCGGGACAGGGAGGCGAGCATTACTTC. This encodes CASSPGQGGEHYF.

This clonotype is categorized as medium-sized (0.01 to 0.1%). This chain uses TRBV4-1 with TRBJ2-2; 10 nucleotides agree with TRBD1. Germline CDR1 is MGHRA and CDR2 is YSYEKL. The CDR3 spans 16 residues. V shed 4 bases, J shed 7 bases, and the junction held 9 bases outside the gene matches. The CDR3 here is CASSPIDRGQVGELFF. The CDR3 DNA reads TGCGCCAGCAGCCCAATCGACAGGGGGCAGGTCGGGGAGCTGTTTTTT.

Remarks on this clonotype: With a far larger clone one base away, a read error is the likely cause. V usage is TRBV6-4 and J usage is TRBJ2-1; no reliable D call. The germline gives CDR1 MRHNA, CDR2 SNTAGT. The CDR3 loop spans 15 amino acids. Trimming took 7 bases from V and 3 from J, leaving 16 bases between them. CDR3 in DNA: TGTGCCAGCACTTACCCGGGTAGAAACTACAATGAGCAGTTCTTC. Amino acid sequence: CASTYPGRNYNEQFF.

The table lists this clonotype with many counts. The J gene is TRBJ2-1, the V gene TRBV12-3 or TRBV12-4; TRBD2 agrees at 7 bases. J gave up 6 bases and V 5 bases, and 10 bases lay outside the gene matches. The CDR3 contains 15 residues. The CDR3 is CASSPSGLSLNEQFF. The DNA of the CDR3 is TGTGCCAGCAGTCCTAGCGGCCTTTCTCTCAATGAGCAGTTCTTC.

The table lists this clonotype with many counts. V is TRBV9 and J is TRBJ2-5; 7 nucleotides agree with TRBD2. The trim removed 3 bases at V and 2 bases at J, leaving 7 bases unmatched. The CDR3 is 15 amino acids. The germline V gene has CDR1 SGDLS and CDR2 YYNGEE. CDR3 in amino acids: CASSASGGPQETQYF. The CDR3 bases are TGTGCCAGCAGCGCCTCGGGGGGTCCACAAGAGACCCAGTACTTC.

This clonotype occurred many times. This chain links TRBV27 with TRBJ2-7, with TRBD2 matching over 8 bases. CDR3 length: 14 residues. The germline CDR1 and CDR2 sequences are MNHEY and SMNVEV (reference sequence). Unmatched junction bases numbered 5, after V lost 5 bases and J lost 2 bases. This chain's CDR3 is CASSPSGLAYEQYF. Here the CDR3 DNA reads TGTGCCAGCAGTCCCTCGGGACTAGCCTACGAGCAGTACTTC.

As regards this clonotype: The junction differs from germline at one of its ends, possibly a read error. The rearrangement uses TRBV6-2 or TRBV6-3 and TRBJ2-1; tentative D call: TRBD1 (6 bases). The CDR3 consists of 17 residues. CDR1 is MNHEY and CDR2 is SVGEGT in the germline V gene. CDR3 region: CAISSTEVQGPYNEQFF. CDR3 bases: TGTGCCATCAGTTCAACCGAAGTACAGGGTCCCTACAATGAGCAGTTCTTC.

This clonotype was counted ten times or more. The chain uses TRBV30 and TRBJ1-3; D gene ambiguous. The CDR3 length is 13 residues. Trimming removed 0 bases at V and 2 bases at J, with 5 bases between. Germline V CDR1 and CDR2: GTSNPN, SVGIG (reference sequence). CDR3 in amino acids: CAWSVLAGNTIYF. The CDR3 DNA follows: TGTGCCTGGAGTGTACTCGCTGGAAACACCATATATTTT.

The chain has TRBV19 and TRBJ2-2, with unresolved D. The germline V and J ends were trimmed by 2 bases and 5 bases, with 6 bases remaining between them. The germline gives CDR1 LNHDA, CDR2 SQIVND (reference sequence). The CDR3 length is 13 residues. CDR3 amino acids: CASSIIRTGELFF. The CDR3 coding sequence is TGTGCCAGTAGTATAATTCGAACCGGGGAGCTGTTTTTT.

The genes are TRBV28 and TRBJ2-7; TRBD1 might be the D (6 bases). With 2 bases removed from V and 2 bases from J, the gap between germline ends came to 13 bases. Germline-derived CDR1 and CDR2 are MDHEN and SYDVKM. This CDR3 contains 15 residues. CDR3 in amino acids: CASSLPGTLAYEQYF. The CDR3 DNA reads TGTGCCAGCAGTTTACCGGGGACACTTGCCTACGAGCAGTACTTC.

The chain joins TRBV5-1 to TRBJ2-3; 7 nucleotides align to TRBD2. Unmatched junction bases numbered 7, after V lost 3 bases and J lost 0 bases. Per the germline V gene, CDR1 is SGHRS and CDR2 is YFSETQ. The CDR3 spans 16 residues. In DNA, the CDR3 is TGCGCCAGCAGCTCCGCTTCTAGCGGAAGCACAGATACGCAGTATTTT. Translation gives CASSSASSGSTDTQYF.

This clonotype is labeled as medium-sized. The chain recombines TRBV6-1 with TRBJ2-2, with D unresolved. The V and J ends lost 9 bases and 1 base respectively, with 12 bases between them. The germline V gene encodes CDR1 MNHNS and CDR2 SASEGT. This CDR3 has 14 residues. The CDR3 is CASYRLQNTGELFF. For the CDR3, the DNA is TGTGCCAGTTACAGACTTCAGAACACCGGGGAGCTGTTTTTT.

This clonotype was counted many times. The genes are TRBV6-1 and TRBJ2-7; weak D call: TRBD2 (5 bases). Trimming stripped 10 bases from V and 4 bases from J, with 14 bases between. Germline V gene lookup returns CDR1 MNHNS and CDR2 SASEGT. The length of the CDR3 is 12 residues. The DNA for the CDR3 is TGTGCCACCGGAAGCGAGGGTTACGAGCAGTACTTC. It encodes CATGSEGYEQYF.

The V gene is TRBV6-1, the J gene TRBJ1-1; the D gene is possibly TRBD1 (5 bases). Trimming stripped 4 bases from V and 4 bases from J, with 13 bases between. The CDR3 length is 14 residues. The V gene's germline CDR1 is MNHNS and CDR2 SASEGT. The CDR3 DNA is TGTGCCAGCAGTGCCCGGCGAGGGGTCACTGAAGCTTTCTTT. As protein: CASSARRGVTEAFF.

Only a few counts were recorded for this clonotype. The chain couples TRBV20-1 to TRBJ1-3, with D uncertain. The V and J ends lost 5 bases and 8 bases respectively, with 19 bases between them. Per the germline V gene, CDR1 is DFQATT and CDR2 is SNEGSKA (reference sequence). This CDR3 region has 14 residues. Here the CDR3 DNA reads TGCAGTGCTGCCGACTCGGAAGGGCGAGACACCATATATTTT. It encodes CSAADSEGRDTIYF.

This clonotype was counted only a few times. This likely stems from a read error, as it lies one base from a far larger clone. This chain uses TRBV6-4 with TRBJ1-1; a possible D gene is TRBD1 (5 bases). This CDR3 spans 13 amino acids. The V gene lost 5 bases and the J gene lost 2 bases, with 9 bases spanning the gap. Germline lookup yields CDR1 MRHNA and CDR2 SNTAGT. CDR3 region: CASSPQGNTEAFF. The CDR3 DNA is TGTGCCAGCAGTCCTCAGGGTAACACTGAAGCTTTCTTT.

By frequency in the sample, this clonotype is medium-sized. The V call is TRBV9, the J call TRBJ2-2, with TRBD1 identical over 7 bases. This CDR3 is 14 amino acids long. The germline V gene has CDR1 SGDLS and CDR2 YYNGEE. The J segment lost 7 bases and the V segment lost 4 bases, leaving 7 bases of the junction unmatched. CDR3 residues: CASSPRGRSGELFF. The CDR3 coding sequence is TGTGCCAGCAGCCCTAGGGGGCGGAGCGGGGAGCTGTTTTTT.

This clonotype came up once. As the CDR3 is not closed by the conserved phenylalanine or tryptophan, this likely results from a read error. V gene TRBV2 combines with J gene TRBJ1-1; TRBD1 is a possible D gene (5 bases). Trimming shortened V by 6 bases and J by 2 bases, and 10 bases separated the two germline ends. The length of the CDR3 is 13 residues. Per the germline V gene, CDR1 is SNHLY and CDR2 is FYNNEI. CDR3 loop: CASRRQLNTEAFS. The CDR3 DNA is TGTGCCAGCAGGCGACAGCTTAACACTGAAGCTTTCTCT.

This clonotype was detected many times. The chain has TRBV3-1 and TRBJ2-3; D ambiguous. The CDR3 spans 17 residues. Trimming took off 2 bases at V and 0 bases at J, with 15 bases between the two ends. Looked up from germline, CDR1 is LGHDT and CDR2 is YNNKEL (reference sequence). CDR3: CASSQWAWRSSTDTQYF. The CDR3 DNA follows: TGTGCCAGCAGCCAATGGGCCTGGCGGTCTAGCACAGATACGCAGTATTTT.

The chain employs TRBV11-2 and TRBJ1-3, with D tentatively TRBD1 (6 bases). This CDR3 has 15 amino acids. Germline values: CDR1 SGHAT, CDR2 FQNNGV. The V end lost 1 base, the J end lost 4 bases, and 11 bases lay between the germline ends. This CDR3 reads CASSLGPGQGNTIYF. CDR3 sequence (DNA): TGTGCCAGCAGCTTAGGCCCTGGACAGGGAAACACCATATATTTT.

This clonotype was seen repeatedly, ten times or more. The chain combines TRBV7-2 with TRBJ2-3; D uncertain. V was trimmed by 7 bases and J by 2 bases, leaving 4 bases between them. The CDR3 has 11 amino acids. From germline, CDR1 is SGHTA and CDR2 FQGNSA. The CDR3 loop is CASTNTDTQYF. In DNA form, the CDR3 reads TGTGCCAGCACAAACACAGATACGCAGTATTTT.

As for this clonotype: A far larger clone is a single base away, which makes a read error likely. The chain links TRBV6-2 or TRBV6-3 to TRBJ2-7, with 7 positions matching TRBD1. Germline trimming cut 7 bases from V and 2 bases from J; bases unmatched to any gene: 11. Per the germline V gene, CDR1 is MNHEY and CDR2 is SVGEGT. The CDR3 runs to 15 residues. The CDR3 sequence is CASILQGQTTYEQYF. The CDR3 DNA sequence: TGTGCCAGCATTTTACAGGGACAGACGACCTACGAGCAGTACTTC.

This clonotype appeared many times. The J gene is TRBJ2-7, the V gene TRBV18, with TRBD1 as a possible D gene (5 bases). Germline-derived CDR1 and CDR2 are KGHSH and LQKENI. V was clipped by 2 bases and J by 4 bases, with 15 bases between them. CDR3 length equals 15 residues. Written as DNA, the CDR3 is TGTGCCAGCTCACCAGATATAGCCAGGGCTTACGAGCAGTACTTC. Translating gives CASSPDIARAYEQYF.

As for this clonotype: It differs at one base from a far larger clone, so likely a read error. This chain joins TRBV4-3 and TRBJ2-1; D is perhaps TRBD2 (7 bases). V was clipped by 0 bases and J by 10 bases, with 13 bases between them. The length of the CDR3 is 14 residues. From germline, CDR1 is LGHNA and CDR2 YSLEER. CDR3 loop: CASSQEGGRREQFF. DNA for the CDR3: TGCGCCAGCAGCCAAGAGGGGGGGCGCCGAGAGCAGTTCTTC.

In this sample, this clonotype turned up many times. The CDR3 bases are TGTGCCAGCAGCGTAGAGGGGGAGGGCGGGACAGAGAGGGTGGTTGGAAACACCATATATTTT. Amino acid sequence: CASSVEGEGGTERVVGNTIYF. The rearrangement joins TRBV9 to TRBJ1-3; TRBD1 aligns across 7 bases. This CDR3 has 21 residues. With 0 bases clipped from V and 3 bases from J, the junction kept 21 bases outside the gene matches. Germline CDR1 and CDR2: SGDLS and YYNGEE.

Details on this clonotype: This could be a read error, since a much larger clone is one nucleotide away. The chain links TRBV10-3 to TRBJ2-3; 12 nucleotides align to TRBD2. The CDR3 contains 16 residues. V shed 10 bases and J 2 bases; nucleotides not matched to a gene: 10. Germline V gives CDR1 ENHRY, CDR2 SYGVKD. The CDR3 is CASRGPSGRDTDTQYF. The CDR3, as DNA: TGTGCCAGCAGAGGGCCTAGCGGGAGGGACACAGATACGCAGTATTTT.